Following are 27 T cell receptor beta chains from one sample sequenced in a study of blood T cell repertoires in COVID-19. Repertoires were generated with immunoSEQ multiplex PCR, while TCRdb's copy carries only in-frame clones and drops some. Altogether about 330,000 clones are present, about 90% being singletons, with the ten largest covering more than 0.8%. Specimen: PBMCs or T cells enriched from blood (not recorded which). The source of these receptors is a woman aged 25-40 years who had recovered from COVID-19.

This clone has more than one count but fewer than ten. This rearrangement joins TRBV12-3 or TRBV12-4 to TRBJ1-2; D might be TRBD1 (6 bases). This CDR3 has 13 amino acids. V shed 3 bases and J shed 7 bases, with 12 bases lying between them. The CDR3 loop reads CASSLGGRSGYTF. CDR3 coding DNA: TGTGCCAGCAGTTTGGGGGGGCGATCTGGCTACACCTTC.

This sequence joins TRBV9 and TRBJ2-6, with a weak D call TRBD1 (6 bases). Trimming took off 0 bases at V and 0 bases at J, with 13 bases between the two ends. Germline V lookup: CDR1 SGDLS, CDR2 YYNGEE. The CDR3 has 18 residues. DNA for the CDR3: TGTGCCAGCAGCGTAGTAGGGGGTTGGAGCTCTGGGGCCAACGTCCTGACTTTC. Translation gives CASSVVGGWSSGANVLTF.

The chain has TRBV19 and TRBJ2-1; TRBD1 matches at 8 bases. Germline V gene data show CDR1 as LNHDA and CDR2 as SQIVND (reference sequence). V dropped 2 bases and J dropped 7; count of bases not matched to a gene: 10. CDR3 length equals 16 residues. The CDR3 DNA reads TGTGCCAGTAGTATAAGTACGACAGGGGTAGAAAATGAGCAGTTCTTC. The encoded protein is CASSISTTGVENEQFF.

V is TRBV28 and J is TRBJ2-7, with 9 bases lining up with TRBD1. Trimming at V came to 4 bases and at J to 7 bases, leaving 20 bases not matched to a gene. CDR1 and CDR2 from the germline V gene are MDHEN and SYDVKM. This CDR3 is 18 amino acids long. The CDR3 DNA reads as TGTGCCAGCAGTTCCCCCTTGGGGGGGGGACAGGGTTTTCGGGAGCAGTACTTC. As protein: CASSSPLGGGQGFREQYF. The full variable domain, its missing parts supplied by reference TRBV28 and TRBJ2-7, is DVKVTQSSRYLVKRTGEKVFLECVQDMDHENMFWYRQDPGLGLRLIYFSYDVKMKEKGDIPEGYSVSREKKERFSLILESASTNQTSMYLCASSSPLGGGQGFREQYFGPGTRLTVT.

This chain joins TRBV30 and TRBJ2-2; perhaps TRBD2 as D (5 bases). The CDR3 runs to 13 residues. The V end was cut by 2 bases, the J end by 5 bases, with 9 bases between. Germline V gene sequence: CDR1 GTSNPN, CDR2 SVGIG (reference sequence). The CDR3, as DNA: TGTGCCTGGAGTAGCGGTGCGACCGGGGAGCTGTTTTTT. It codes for CAWSSGATGELFF.

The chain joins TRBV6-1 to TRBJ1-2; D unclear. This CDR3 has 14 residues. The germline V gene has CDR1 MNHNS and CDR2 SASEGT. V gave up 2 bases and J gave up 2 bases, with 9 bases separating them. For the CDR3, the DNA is TGTGCCAGCAGTGAAAAGGGAGGCAACTATGGCTACACCTTC. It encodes CASSEKGGNYGYTF.

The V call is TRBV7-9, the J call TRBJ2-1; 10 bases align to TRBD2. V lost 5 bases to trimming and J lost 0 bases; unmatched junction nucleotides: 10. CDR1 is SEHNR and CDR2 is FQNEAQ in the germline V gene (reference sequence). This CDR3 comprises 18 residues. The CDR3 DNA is TGTGCCAGCAGCCCAGTGGGGCTAGCGGGGGTCTCCTACAATGAGCAGTTCTTC. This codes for CASSPVGLAGVSYNEQFF.

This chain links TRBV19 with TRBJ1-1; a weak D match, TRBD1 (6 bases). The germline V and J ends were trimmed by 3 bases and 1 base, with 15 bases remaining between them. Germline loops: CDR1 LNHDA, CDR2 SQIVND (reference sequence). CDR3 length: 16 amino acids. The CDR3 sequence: CASSITGRGWNTEAFF. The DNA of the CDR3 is TGTGCCAGTAGTATCACGGGCAGGGGTTGGAACACTGAAGCTTTCTTT. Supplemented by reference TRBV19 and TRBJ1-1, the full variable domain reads DGGITQSPKYLFRKEGQNVTLSCEQNLNHDAMYWYRQDPGQGLRLIYYSQIVNDFQKGDIAEGYSVSREKKESFPLTVTSAQKNPTAFYLCASSITGRGWNTEAFFGQGTRLTVV.

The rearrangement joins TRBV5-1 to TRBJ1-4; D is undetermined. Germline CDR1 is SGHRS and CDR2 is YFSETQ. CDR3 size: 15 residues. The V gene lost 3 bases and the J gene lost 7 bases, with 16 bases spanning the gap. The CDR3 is CASSSDTPSGEKLFF. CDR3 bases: TGCGCCAGCAGCTCTGACACCCCCTCAGGTGAAAAACTGTTTTTT.

CDR3 DNA: TGCGCCAGGACTCCCTCTAGCGGCCAAGAGACCCAGTACTTC. Residues: CARTPSSGQETQYF. The gene calls are TRBV10-1 and TRBJ2-5, with TRBD2 matching over 7 bases. Germline V gives CDR1 WNHNN, CDR2 SYGVQD (reference sequence). This CDR3 comprises 14 residues. Trimming took 9 bases from V and 1 from J; bases not matched to a gene: 8.

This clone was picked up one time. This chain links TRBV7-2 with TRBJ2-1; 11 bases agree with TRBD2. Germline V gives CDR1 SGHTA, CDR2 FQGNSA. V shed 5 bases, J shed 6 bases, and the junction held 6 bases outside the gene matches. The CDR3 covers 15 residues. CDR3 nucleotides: TGTGCCAGCAGCAAGGGACTAGCGGTGGGCAATGAGCAGTTCTTC. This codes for CASSKGLAVGNEQFF.

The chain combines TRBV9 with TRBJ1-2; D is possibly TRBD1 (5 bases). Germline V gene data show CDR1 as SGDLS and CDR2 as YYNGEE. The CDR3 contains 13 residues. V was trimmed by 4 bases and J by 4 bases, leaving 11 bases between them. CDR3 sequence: CASSTAGFYGYTF. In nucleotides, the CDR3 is TGTGCCAGCAGCACAGCAGGGTTCTATGGCTACACCTTC.

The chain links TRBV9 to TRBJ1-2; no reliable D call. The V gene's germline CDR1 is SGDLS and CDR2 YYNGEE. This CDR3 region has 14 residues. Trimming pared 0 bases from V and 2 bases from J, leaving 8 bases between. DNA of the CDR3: TGTGCCAGCAGCGTAGAATCAGTCAACTATGGCTACACCTTC. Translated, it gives CASSVESVNYGYTF. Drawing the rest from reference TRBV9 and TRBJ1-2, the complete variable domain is DSGVTQTPKHLITATGQRVTLRCSPRSGDLSVYWYQQSLDQGLQFLIQYYNGEERAKGNILERFSAQQFPDLHSELNLSSLELGDSALYFCASSVESVNYGYTFGSGTRLTVV.

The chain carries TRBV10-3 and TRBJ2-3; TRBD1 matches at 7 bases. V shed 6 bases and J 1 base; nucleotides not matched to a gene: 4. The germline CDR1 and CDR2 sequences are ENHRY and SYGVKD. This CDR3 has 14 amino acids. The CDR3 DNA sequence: TGTGCCATCAGGGCCGGGACAGGCACAGATACGCAGTATTTT. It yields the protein CAIRAGTGTDTQYF.

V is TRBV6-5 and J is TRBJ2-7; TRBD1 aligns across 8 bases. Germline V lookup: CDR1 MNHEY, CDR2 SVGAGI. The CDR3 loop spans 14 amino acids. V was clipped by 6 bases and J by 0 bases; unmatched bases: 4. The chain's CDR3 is CASSGQGSSYEQYF. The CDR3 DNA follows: TGTGCCAGCAGCGGACAGGGAAGCTCCTACGAGCAGTACTTC.

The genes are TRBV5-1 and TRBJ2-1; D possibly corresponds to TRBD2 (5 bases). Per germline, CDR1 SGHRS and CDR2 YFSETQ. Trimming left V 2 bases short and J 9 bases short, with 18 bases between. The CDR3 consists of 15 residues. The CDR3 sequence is CASSFNSAGSGEQFF. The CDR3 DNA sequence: TGCGCCAGCAGCTTTAATAGCGCTGGGAGTGGTGAGCAGTTCTTC.

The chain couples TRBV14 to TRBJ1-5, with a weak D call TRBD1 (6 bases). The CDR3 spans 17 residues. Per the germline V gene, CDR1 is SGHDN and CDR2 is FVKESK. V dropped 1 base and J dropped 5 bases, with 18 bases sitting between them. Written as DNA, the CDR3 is TGTGCCAGCAGCCAAGTTCTGGGGTGGGAGGGGGATCAGCCCCAGCATTTT. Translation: CASSQVLGWEGDQPQHF.

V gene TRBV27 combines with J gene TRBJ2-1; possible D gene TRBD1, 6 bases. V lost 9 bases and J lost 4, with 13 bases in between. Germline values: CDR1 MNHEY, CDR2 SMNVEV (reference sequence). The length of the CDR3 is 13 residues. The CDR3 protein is CARTGTPYNEQFF. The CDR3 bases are TGTGCCAGAACCGGGACACCTTACAATGAGCAGTTCTTC.

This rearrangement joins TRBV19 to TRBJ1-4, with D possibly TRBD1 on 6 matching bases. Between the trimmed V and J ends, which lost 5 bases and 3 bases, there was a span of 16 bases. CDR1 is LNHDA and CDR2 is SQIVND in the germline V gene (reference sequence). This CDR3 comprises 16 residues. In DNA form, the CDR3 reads TGTGCCAGTAGTGCCGCTGACAGGACGTCTAATGAAAAACTGTTTTTT. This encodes CASSAADRTSNEKLFF.

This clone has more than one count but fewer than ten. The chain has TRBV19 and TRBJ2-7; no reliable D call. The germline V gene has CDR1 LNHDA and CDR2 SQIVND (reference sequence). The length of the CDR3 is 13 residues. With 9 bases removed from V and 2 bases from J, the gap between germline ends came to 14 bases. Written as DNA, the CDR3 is TGTGCCAGCTCTTCAGGCAGAGCCTACGAGCAGTACTTC. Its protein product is CASSSGRAYEQYF.

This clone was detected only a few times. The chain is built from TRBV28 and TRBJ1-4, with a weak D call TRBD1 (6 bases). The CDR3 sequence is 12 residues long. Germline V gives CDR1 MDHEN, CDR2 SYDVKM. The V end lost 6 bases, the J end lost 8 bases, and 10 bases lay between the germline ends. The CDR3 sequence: CASSLRGEKLFF. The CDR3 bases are TGTGCCAGCAGCTTGAGGGGGGAAAAACTGTTTTTT.

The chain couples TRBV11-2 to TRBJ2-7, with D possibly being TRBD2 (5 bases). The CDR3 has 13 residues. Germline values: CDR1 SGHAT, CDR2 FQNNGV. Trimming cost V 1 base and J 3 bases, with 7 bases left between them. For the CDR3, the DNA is TGTGCCAGCAGCTTAGGGAGGAGCTACGAGCAGTACTTC. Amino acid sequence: CASSLGRSYEQYF.

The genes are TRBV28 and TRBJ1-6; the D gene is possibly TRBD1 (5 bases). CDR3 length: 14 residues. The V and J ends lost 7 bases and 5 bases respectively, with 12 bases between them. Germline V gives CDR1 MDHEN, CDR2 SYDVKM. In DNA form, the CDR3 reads TGTGCCAGCACGGGGGGGGTCGATAATTCACCCCTCCACTTT. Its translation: CASTGGVDNSPLHF.

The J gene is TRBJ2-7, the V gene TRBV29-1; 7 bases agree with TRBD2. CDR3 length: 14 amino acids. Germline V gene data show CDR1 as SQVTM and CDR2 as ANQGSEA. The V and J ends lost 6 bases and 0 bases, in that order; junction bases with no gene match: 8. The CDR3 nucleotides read TGCAGCGTCTCCGGGACTATGAGCTCCTACGAGCAGTACTTC. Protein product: CSVSGTMSSYEQYF.

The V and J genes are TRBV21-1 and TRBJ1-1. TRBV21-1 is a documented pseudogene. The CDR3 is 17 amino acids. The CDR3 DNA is TGTGCCAGCAGCAAAGCAAGGGGGGGCCGCATGAACACTGAAGCTTTCTTT. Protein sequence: CASSKARGGRMNTEAFF.

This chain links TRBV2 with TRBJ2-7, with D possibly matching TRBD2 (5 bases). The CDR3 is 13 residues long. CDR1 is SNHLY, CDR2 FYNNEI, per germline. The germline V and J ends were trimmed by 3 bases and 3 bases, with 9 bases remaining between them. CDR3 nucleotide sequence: TGTGCCAGCAGTGATTCGAGCGGCTACGAGCAGTACTTC. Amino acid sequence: CASSDSSGYEQYF.

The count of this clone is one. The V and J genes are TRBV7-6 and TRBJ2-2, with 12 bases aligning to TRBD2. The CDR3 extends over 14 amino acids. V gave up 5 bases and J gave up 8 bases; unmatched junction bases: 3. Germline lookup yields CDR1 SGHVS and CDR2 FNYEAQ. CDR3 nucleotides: TGTGCCAGCAGCCCCGGGACTAGCGGGGGGGAGCTGTTTTTT. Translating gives CASSPGTSGGELFF.